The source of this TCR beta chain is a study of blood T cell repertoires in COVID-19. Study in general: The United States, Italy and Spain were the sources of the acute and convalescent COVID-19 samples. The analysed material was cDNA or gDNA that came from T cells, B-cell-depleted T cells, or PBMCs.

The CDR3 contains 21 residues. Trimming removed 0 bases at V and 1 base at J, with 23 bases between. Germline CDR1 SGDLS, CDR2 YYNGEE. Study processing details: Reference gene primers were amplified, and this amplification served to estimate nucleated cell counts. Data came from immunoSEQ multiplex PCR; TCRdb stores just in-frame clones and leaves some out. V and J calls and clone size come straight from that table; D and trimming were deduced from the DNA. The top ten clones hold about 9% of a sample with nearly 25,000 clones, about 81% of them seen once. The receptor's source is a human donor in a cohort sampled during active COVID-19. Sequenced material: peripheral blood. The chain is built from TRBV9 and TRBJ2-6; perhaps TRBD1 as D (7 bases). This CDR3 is CASSVDPRQGRGGSGANVLTF. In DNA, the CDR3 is TGTGCCAGCAGCGTAGACCCCAGACAGGGACGTGGAGGGTCTGGGGCCAACGTCCTGACTTTC.